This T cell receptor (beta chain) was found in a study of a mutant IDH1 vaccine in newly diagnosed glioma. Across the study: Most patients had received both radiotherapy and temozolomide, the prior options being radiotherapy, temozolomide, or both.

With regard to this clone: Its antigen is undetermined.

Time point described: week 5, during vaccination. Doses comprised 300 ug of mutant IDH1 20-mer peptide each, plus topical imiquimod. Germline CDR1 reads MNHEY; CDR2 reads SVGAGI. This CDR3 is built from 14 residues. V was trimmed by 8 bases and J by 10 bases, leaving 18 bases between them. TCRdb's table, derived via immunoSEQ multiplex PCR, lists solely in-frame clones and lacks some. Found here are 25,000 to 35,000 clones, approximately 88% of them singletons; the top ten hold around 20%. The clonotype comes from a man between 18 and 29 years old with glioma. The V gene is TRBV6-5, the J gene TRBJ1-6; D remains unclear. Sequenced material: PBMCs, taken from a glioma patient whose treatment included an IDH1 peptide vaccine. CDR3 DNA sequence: TGTGCCAGCTGGTCCCGGGGAGGGTCATCACCCCTCCACTTT. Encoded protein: CASWSRGGSSPLHF.